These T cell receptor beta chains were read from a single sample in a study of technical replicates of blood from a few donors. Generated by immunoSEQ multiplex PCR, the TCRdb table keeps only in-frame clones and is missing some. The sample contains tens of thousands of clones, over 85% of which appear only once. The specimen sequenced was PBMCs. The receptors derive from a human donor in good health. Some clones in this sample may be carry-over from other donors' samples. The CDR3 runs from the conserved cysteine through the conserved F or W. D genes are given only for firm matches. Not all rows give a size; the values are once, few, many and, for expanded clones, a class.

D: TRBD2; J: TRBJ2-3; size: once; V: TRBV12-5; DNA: TGTGCTAGTGGTTTGGGACGGGGGGGTGATACGCAGTATTTT; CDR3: CASGLGRGGDTQYF
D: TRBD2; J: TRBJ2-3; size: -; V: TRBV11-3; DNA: TGTGCCAGTACCTCTCTAGCGGGGGTGAGGACAGATACGCAGTATTTT; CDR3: CASTSLAGVRTDTQYF
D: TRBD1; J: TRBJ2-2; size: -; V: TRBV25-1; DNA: TGTGCCATCCCGGGGTGGGGACAGTCCAACACCGGGGAGCTGTTTTTT; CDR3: CAIPGWGQSNTGELFF
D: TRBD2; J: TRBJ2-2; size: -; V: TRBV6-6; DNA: TGTGCCAGCAGTTACAGGGGACTAGAGAGCGGGGAGCTGTTTTTT; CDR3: CASSYRGLESGELFF
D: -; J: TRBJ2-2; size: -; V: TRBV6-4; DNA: TGTGCCAGCAGTGACTCGAGGTCAGACACCGGGGAGCTGTTTTTT; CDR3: CASSDSRSDTGELFF
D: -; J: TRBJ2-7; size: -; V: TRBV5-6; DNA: TGTGCCAGCAGCTTGTCTTACGGCTACGAGCAGTACTTC; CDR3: CASSLSYGYEQYF
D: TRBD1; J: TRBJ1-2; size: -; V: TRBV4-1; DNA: TGCGCCAGCAGCCAAGACGACAGGGGTAACTATGGCTACACCTTC; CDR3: CASSQDDRGNYGYTF
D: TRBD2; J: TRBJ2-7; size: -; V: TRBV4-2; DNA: TGTGCCAGCAGCCAAGTGCGGGGGGCTATCTACGAGCAGTACTTC; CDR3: CASSQVRGAIYEQYF
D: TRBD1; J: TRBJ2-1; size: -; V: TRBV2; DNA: TGTGCCAGCAGGAGGGCTGGGACAGGGGGCGCGGACAATGAGCAGTTCTTC; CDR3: CASRRAGTGGADNEQFF
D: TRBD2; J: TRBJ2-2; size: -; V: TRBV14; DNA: TGTGCCAGCAGCAGAGCTTGGCTAGCGGGAGCCGGGGAGCTGTTTTTT; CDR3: CASSRAWLAGAGELFF
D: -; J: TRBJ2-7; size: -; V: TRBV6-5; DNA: TGTGCCAGCAGAGCGGACCGCCGTAAAGCCTACGAGCAGTACTTC; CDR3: CASRADRRKAYEQYF
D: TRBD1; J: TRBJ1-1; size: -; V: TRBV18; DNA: TGTGCCAGCTCCCGAGACAGGGTCAACACTGAAGCTTTCTTT; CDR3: CASSRDRVNTEAFF
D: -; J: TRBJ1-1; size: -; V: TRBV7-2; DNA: TGTGCCAGCAGCTTAATGAGACAGGACACTGAAGCTTTCTTT; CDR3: CASSLMRQDTEAFF
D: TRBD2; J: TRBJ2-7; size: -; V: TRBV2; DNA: TGTGCCACCCGACCGGGTGCGGGAGAGACCTACGAGCAGTACTTC; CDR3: CATRPGAGETYEQYF
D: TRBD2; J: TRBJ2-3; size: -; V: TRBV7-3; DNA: TGTGCCAGCAGCCTCGCCGGGACTAGCGGACCCACAGATACGCAGTATTTT; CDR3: CASSLAGTSGPTDTQYF
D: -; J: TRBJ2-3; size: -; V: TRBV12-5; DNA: TGTGCTAGTGGTTTGACCAGGGGTGATACGCAGTATTTT; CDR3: CASGLTRGDTQYF
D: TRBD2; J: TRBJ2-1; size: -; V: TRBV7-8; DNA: TGTGCCAGCAGCGGCGGGACTAGCGGGAGAGGAGAGCAGTTCTTC; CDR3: CASSGGTSGRGEQFF
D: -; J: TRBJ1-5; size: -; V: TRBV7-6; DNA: TGTGCCAGCAGCTCAGGGGTAGGCAATCAGCCCCAGCATTTT; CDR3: CASSSGVGNQPQHF
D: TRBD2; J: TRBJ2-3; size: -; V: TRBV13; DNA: TGTGCCAGCAGCTCAAGGGGTCTATCGGGGGGGCTAGATACGCAGTATTTT; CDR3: CASSSRGLSGGLDTQYF
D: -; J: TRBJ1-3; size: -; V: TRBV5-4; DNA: TGTGCCAGCAGCTTGGATTCCGGGGCTGGAAACACCATATATTTT; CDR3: CASSLDSGAGNTIYF
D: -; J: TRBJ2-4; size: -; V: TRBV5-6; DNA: TGTGCCAGCAGTAGGCGGCAAAACATTCAGTACTTC; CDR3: CASSRRQNIQYF
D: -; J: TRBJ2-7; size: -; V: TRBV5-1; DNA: TGCGCCAGCAGCTTGGGAGGGTACGGCTACGAGCAGTACTTC; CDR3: CASSLGGYGYEQYF
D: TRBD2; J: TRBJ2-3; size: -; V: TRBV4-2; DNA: TGTGCCAGCAGCCAAGGGCCGGGAGGGTTAAACACAGATACGCAGTATTTT; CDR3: CASSQGPGGLNTDTQYF
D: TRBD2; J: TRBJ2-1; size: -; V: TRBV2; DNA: TGTGCCAGCAGTGATAAGGGGACTAGCGGGAGGGATGAGCAGTTCTTC; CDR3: CASSDKGTSGRDEQFF
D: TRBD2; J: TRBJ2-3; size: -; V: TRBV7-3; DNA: TGTGCCAGCAGCTGGGGGGGACTAACCACAGATACGCAGTATTTT; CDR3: CASSWGGLTTDTQYF
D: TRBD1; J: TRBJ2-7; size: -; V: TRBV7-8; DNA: TGTGCCAGCAGCGCCCGACAGGGGGCGATCGACGAGCAGTACTTC; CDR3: CASSARQGAIDEQYF
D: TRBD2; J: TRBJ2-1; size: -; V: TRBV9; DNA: TGTGCCAGCAGCGGACGCGGGAGAAACTCCTACAATGAGCAGTTCTTC; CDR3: CASSGRGRNSYNEQFF
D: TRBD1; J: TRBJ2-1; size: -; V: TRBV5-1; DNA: TGCGCCAGCAGCCCTAGAGGAGTAGGACAGGGGGCATACAATGAGCAGTTCTTC; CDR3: CASSPRGVGQGAYNEQFF
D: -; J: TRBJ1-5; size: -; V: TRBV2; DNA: TGTGCCAGCAGTGAAGCGCCGAGGAATCAGCCCCAGCATTTT; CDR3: CASSEAPRNQPQHF
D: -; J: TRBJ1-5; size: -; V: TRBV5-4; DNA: TGTGCCAGCAGCACGGGACTTTTTAGAAATAGCAATCAGCCCCAGCATTTT; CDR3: CASSTGLFRNSNQPQHF
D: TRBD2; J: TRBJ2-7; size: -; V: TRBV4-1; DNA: TGCGCCAGCAGCCAAGTTACTAGCGCCCTCCCCGAGCAGTACTTC; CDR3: CASSQVTSALPEQYF
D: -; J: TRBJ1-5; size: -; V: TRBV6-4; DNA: TGTGCCAGCGGTAGCCCTCAGCCCCAGCATTTT; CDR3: CASGSPQPQHF
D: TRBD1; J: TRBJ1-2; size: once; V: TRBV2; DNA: TGTGCCAGCGGCGCAACAGGGGGCTCTGATGGCTACACCTTC; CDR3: CASGATGGSDGYTF
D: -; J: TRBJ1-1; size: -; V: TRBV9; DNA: TGTGCCAGCAGCTCTCGGAAAGGGGGGAACACTGAAGCTTTCTTT; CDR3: CASSSRKGGNTEAFF
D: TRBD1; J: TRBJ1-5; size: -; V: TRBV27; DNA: TGTGCCAGCAGTCCCAGGGACAGGGGAGATAGCAATCAGCCCCAGCATTTT; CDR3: CASSPRDRGDSNQPQHF
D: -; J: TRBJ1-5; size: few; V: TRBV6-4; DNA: TGTGCCAGCAGTAGCTATAGCAATCAGCCCCAGCATTTT; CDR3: CASSSYSNQPQHF
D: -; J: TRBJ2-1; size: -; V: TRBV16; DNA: TGTGCCAGCAGCCAATCTATCAGCAATGAGCAGTTCTTC; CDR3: CASSQSISNEQFF
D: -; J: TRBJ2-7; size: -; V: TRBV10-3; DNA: TGTGCCATCAGTGAGGACAGATTCTACGAGCAGTACTTC; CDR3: CAISEDRFYEQYF
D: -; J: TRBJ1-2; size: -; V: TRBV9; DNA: TGTGCCAGCAGCGCAACGGACTTCGGCTATGGCTACACCTTC; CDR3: CASSATDFGYGYTF
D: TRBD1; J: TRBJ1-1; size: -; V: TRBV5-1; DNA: TGCGCCAGCAACTTAGGGGGCGCGGGTGGAAACACTGAAGCTTTCTTT; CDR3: CASNLGGAGGNTEAFF
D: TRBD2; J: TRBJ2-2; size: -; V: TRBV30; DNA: TGTGCCTGGAGGGGACTAGCGGGAGCCGGGGAGCTGTTTTTT; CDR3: CAWRGLAGAGELFF
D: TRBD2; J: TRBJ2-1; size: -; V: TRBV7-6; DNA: TGTGCCAGCAGCCCGGGACTAGCGGCTGACTACAATGAGCAGTTCTTC; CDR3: CASSPGLAADYNEQFF
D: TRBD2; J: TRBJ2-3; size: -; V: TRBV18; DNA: TGTGCCAGCTCACCCCCGGGACTAGCGGGGGGCAAGTACGATACGCAGTATTTT; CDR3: CASSPPGLAGGKYDTQYF
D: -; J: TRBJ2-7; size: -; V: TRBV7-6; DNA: TGTGCCAGCAGCGCAGGCTCCTACGAGCAGTACTTC; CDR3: CASSAGSYEQYF
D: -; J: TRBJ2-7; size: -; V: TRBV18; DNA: TGTGCCAGCTCAGCCAATGCAGTGGCCTACGAGCAGTACTTC; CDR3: CASSANAVAYEQYF
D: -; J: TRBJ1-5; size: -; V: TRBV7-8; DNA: TGTGCCAGCAGCTTAGCCTTGTTAAAGGAGGGTTGGCAGCCCCAGCATTTT; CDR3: CASSLALLKEGWQPQHF
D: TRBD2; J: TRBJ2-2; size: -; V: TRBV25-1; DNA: TGTGCCAGCAGTCGAGGACTAGCGGGTTCCGGGGAGCTGTTTTTT; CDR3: CASSRGLAGSGELFF
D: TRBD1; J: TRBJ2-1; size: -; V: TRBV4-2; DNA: TGTGCCAGCAGCCAAGTAGGACAGGGTTGGCGTGAGCAGTTCTTC; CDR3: CASSQVGQGWREQFF
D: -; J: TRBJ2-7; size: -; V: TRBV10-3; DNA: TGTGCCATCAGTGATTGGACAGCCTACGAGCAGTACTTC; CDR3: CAISDWTAYEQYF
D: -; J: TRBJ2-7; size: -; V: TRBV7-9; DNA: TGTGCCAGCAGCTTAGACGGGACCGGGGGCGAGCAGTACTTC; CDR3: CASSLDGTGGEQYF
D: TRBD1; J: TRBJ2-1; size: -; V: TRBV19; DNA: TGTGCCAGTATCGGGACAGGGGCCTGGAATGAGCAGTTCTTC; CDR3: CASIGTGAWNEQFF
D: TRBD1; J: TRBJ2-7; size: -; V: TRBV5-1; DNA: TGCGCCAGCAGCCAGACAGGGGTTACCTACGAGCAGTACTTC; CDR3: CASSQTGVTYEQYF
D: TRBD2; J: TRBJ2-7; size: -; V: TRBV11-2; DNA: TGTGCCAGCAGCTCCACTAGCGGGGGGTTGTACGAGCAGTACTTC; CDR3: CASSSTSGGLYEQYF
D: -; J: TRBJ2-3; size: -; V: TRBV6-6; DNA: TGTGCCAGCAGCGACAGGTCTAGCACAGATACGCAGTATTTT; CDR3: CASSDRSSTDTQYF
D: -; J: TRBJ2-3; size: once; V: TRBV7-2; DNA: TGTGCCAGCAGCACTCACACAGATACGCAGTATTTT; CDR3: CASSTHTDTQYF